The text below deals with one T cell receptor beta chain. Using immunoSEQ multiplex PCR, the repertoire was profiled, and TCRdb retains in-frame clones only, with some absent. The sample holds 15,000 to 25,000 clones, around nine tenths seen once. The sample comes from a study of OX40 agonist ivuxolimab in advanced cancers. This specimen was CD4+ or CD8+ T cells sorted from blood, taken in a trial of the OX40 agonist ivuxolimab. The receptor comes from an adult with an advanced solid tumor such as melanoma, head and neck, liver or kidney cancer.

The CDR3 DNA reads as TGCGCCAGCAGCTTTCATGCGGGAGACGGGAACGGGGAGCTGTTTTTT. Amino acid sequence: CASSFHAGDGNGELFF. The V call is TRBV5-1, the J call TRBJ2-2; TRBD2 aligns across 7 bases. CDR1 and CDR2 from the germline V gene are SGHRS and YFSETQ. The CDR3 has 16 amino acids. V shed 2 bases and J 7 bases; nucleotides not matched to a gene: 11.